This entry describes one T cell receptor beta chain. Its cognate antigen is unknown. The CDR3 is made up of 17 amino acids. Trimming at V came to 5 bases and at J to 2 bases, leaving 11 bases not matched to a gene. Amplification used 60 Vbeta primers and 13 Jbeta primers. The assay was immunoSEQ multiplex PCR, and TCRdb's table has in-frame clones only and misses some. The sample contains roughly 250,000 clones, roughly two thirds of which appear only once. The sample originates from a study of cytomegalovirus exposure and HLA in healthy donors. Study-level background: The early release's HLA-typed donors yielded 70 million to 85 million unique TCRs. General observations from the study: It was reported in a later analysis that an Asian-associated ancestry cluster showed fewer N-insertions than the 666-donor mean. With DRB1 most and HLA-C fewest, TCR association rates differed between HLA loci in a later analysis.

The origin of this receptor is a female donor in good health and CMV-seronegative. The genes are TRBV23-1 and TRBJ1-5, with 8 bases identical to TRBD1. TRBV23-1 is labeled an ORF, and its function is uncertain. The sample taken for sequencing was PBMCs. CDR3 sequence (DNA): TGCGCCAGCAGTTCGAACCTAACAGGGGGATGCAATCAGCCCCAGCATTTT. Protein product: CASSSNLTGGCNQPQHF.